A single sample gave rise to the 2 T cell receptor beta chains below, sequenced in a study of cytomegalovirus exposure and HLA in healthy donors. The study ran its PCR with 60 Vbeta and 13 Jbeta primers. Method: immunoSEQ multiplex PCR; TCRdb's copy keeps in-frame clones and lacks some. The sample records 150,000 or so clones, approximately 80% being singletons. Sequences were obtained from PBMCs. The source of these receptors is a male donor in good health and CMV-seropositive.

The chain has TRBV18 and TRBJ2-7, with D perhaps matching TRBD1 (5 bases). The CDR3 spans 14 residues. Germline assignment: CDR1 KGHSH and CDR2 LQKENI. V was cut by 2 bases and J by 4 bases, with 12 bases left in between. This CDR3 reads CASSPRQGSYEQYF. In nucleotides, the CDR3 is TGTGCCAGCTCACCAAGGCAGGGTAGTTACGAGCAGTACTTC.

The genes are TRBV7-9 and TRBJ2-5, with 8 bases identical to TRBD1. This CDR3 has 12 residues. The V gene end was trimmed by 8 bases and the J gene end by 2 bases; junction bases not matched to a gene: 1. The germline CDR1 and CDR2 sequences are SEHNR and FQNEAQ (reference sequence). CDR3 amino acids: CASGTGQETQYF. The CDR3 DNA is TGTGCCAGCGGGACAGGTCAAGAGACCCAGTACTTC.